The following is a T cell receptor (beta chain) sequence with its context. This record comes from a study of shared clonotypes between healthy human individuals. Generated by immunoSEQ multiplex PCR, the TCRdb table keeps only in-frame clones and is missing some. Among about 1 million clones listed, about 70% were seen once. The V end lost 4 bases, the J end lost 3 bases, and 8 bases lay between the germline ends. Germline-derived CDR1 and CDR2 are MNHEY and SMNVEV (reference sequence). The CDR3 covers 13 residues. The source material was memory CD4+ T cells sorted from blood. The subset denotes: CD45RA-negative fraction. The chain uses TRBV27 and TRBJ2-3; D call uncertain. The clonotype was recovered from a man younger than 30 in good health. The CDR3 sequence is CASSSGSTDTQYF. CDR3 coding DNA: TGTGCCAGCAGTTCCGGGTCAACAGATACGCAGTATTTT.